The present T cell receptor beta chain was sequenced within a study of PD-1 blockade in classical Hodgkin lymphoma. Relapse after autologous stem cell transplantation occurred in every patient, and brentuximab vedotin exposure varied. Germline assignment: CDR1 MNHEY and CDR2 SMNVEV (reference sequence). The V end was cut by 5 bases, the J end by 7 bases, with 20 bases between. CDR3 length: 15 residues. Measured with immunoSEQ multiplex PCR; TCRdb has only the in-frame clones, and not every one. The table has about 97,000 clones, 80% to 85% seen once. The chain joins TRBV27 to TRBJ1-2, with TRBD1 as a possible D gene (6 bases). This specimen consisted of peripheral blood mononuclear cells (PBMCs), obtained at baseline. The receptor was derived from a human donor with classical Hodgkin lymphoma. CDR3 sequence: CASSPYPTGPSGYTF. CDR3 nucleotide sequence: TGTGCCAGCAGTCCATACCCCACAGGGCCCTCTGGCTACACCTTC.